The TCR beta chain described here comes from a study of cytomegalovirus exposure and HLA in healthy donors. Study findings and constraints: The study listed some 160 cytomegalovirus-associated TCR beta chains. A subsequent analysis found that TCR clusters from the first cohort also tended to co-occur in the approximately 130 validation repertoires, with 90% to 95% of cluster scores above 0. In vitro testing confirmed a few CMV-associated chains as specific for CMV antigens.

Generated by immunoSEQ multiplex PCR, the TCRdb table keeps only in-frame clones and is missing some. Of 220,000 or so clones listed, over 70% are singletons. CDR1 MNHNS and CDR2 SASEGT come from the germline V gene. This CDR3 region has 12 residues. V lost 7 bases and J 9 bases, leaving 15 bases between the germline ends. Points on this clone: Its antigen remains unknown.

The chain recombines TRBV6-1 with TRBJ1-2, with D tentatively TRBD1 (6 bases). This receptor was taken from a woman aged 25 to 39 in good health and CMV-seropositive. Material for sequencing was PBMCs. CDR3 region: CASIGRGKSYTF. CDR3 nucleotide sequence: TGTGCCAGCATTGGCAGGGGAAAAAGCTACACCTTC.